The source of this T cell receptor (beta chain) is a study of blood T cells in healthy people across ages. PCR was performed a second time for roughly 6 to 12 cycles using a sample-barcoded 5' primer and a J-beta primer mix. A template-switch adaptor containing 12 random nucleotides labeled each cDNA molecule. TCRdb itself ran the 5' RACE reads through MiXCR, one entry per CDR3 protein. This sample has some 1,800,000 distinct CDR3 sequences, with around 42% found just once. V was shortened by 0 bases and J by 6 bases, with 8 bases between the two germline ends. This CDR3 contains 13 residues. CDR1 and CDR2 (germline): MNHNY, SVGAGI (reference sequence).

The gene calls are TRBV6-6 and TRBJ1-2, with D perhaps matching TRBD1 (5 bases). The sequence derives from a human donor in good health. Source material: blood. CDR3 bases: TGTGCCAGCAGTTACTCGACAGCCGATGGCTACACCTTC. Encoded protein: CASSYSTADGYTF.